The T cell receptor (beta chain) under discussion was sequenced for a study of cytomegalovirus exposure and HLA in healthy donors. Amplification used 60 Vbeta primers and 13 Jbeta primers. Assay: immunoSEQ multiplex PCR; the TCRdb copy retains only in-frame clones and omits some. Of approximately 100,000 clones in the sample, around 72% were seen once. Germline CDR1 and CDR2: PRHDT and FYEKMQ (reference sequence). The CDR3 totals 13 residues. Trimming cost V 6 bases and J 9 bases, with 14 bases left between them. Study-level points and caveats: Near-uniform donor sequencing depth was presumed by presence/absence analyses. The classifier, whose performance was assessed in both the original and validation cohorts, reportedly diagnosed cytomegalovirus status with high specificity and sensitivity.

As concerns this clone: The antigen remains undetermined.

This chain uses TRBV13 with TRBJ2-2, with D possibly matching TRBD2 (6 bases). The TCR originated in a man aged 18 to 30 in good health and CMV-seropositive. The sample consisted of PBMCs. In DNA, the CDR3 is TGTGCCAGCAGTTATCGGGGGAGCTGGGAGCTGTTTTTT. As protein: CASSYRGSWELFF.